These 25 T cell receptor beta chains originate from one sample sequenced in a study of identical twins. MiXCR, run by TCRdb on the 5' RACE reads, gives a single entry per CDR3 protein. This sample carries about 100,000 distinct CDR3 sequences, 5.9% of them seen once, and the ten largest clones take approximately 12%. Sequencing input: memory T cells sorted from blood. All receptors derive from a woman in her 50s in good health.

The chain joins TRBV7-8 to TRBJ1-1, with D unclear. CDR1 is SGHVS and CDR2 is FQNEAQ in the germline V gene. This CDR3 is 16 amino acids long. V was clipped by 1 base and J by 0 bases, with 12 bases between them. The CDR3 protein is CASSLVVPKLNTEAFF. In DNA form, the CDR3 reads TGTGCCAGCAGCTTAGTTGTTCCAAAGCTGAACACTGAAGCTTTCTTT.

This clonotype has more than one count but fewer than ten. The chain is built from TRBV7-2 and TRBJ1-5; perhaps TRBD1 as D (6 bases). There are 15 residues in the CDR3. The germline CDR1 and CDR2 sequences are SGHTA and FQGNSA. Trimming pared 2 bases from V and 1 base from J, leaving 9 bases between. DNA of the CDR3: TGTGCCAGCAGCTTAACAGGGAGCAGCAATCAGCCCCAGCATTTT. Its protein product is CASSLTGSSNQPQHF.

This clonotype showed up many times. The chain links TRBV6-2 or TRBV6-3 to TRBJ1-5; a weak D match, TRBD1 (6 bases). Germline V gene data show CDR1 as MNHEY and CDR2 as SVGEGT. The CDR3 contains 12 residues. Trimming took 7 bases from V and 6 from J, leaving 10 bases between them. Here the CDR3 reads CASTSGVQPQHF. Written as DNA, the CDR3 is TGTGCCAGCACCTCAGGGGTTCAGCCCCAGCATTTT.

This clonotype was counted at least ten times. This chain connects TRBV7-9 to TRBJ2-5; D call uncertain. The V end was cut by 5 bases, the J end by 5 bases, with 12 bases between. This CDR3 is built from 13 residues. Germline CDR1 SEHNR, CDR2 FQNEAQ (reference sequence). CDR3 sequence: CASSLPVGETQYF. The CDR3 DNA reads as TGTGCCAGCAGCCTACCCGTGGGGGAGACCCAGTACTTC.

This chain links TRBV5-4 with TRBJ2-7; no definite D call. With 4 bases removed from V and 5 bases from J, the gap between germline ends came to 10 bases. The CDR3 length is 12 residues. Germline assignment: CDR1 SGHNT and CDR2 YYREEE (reference sequence). CDR3 nucleotide sequence: TGTGCCAGCAGCGGCGTGGGCGACGAGCAGTACTTC. Protein sequence: CASSGVGDEQYF. Variable domain in full (rest from reference TRBV5-4 and TRBJ2-7): ETGVTQSPTHLIKTRGQQVTLRCSSQSGHNTVSWYQQALGQGPQFIFQYYREEENGRGNFPPRFSGLQFPNYSSELNVNALELDDSALYLCASSGVGDEQYFGPGTRLTVT.

This clonotype has at least ten counts. This CDR3 is CASTLTGEQFF. For the CDR3, the DNA is TGTGCCAGCACTCTGACAGGGGAGCAGTTCTTC. The chain recombines TRBV12-3 or TRBV12-4 with TRBJ2-1, with TRBD1 matching over 7 bases. This CDR3 has 11 residues. V lost 7 bases and J lost 10; bases outside the gene matches: 4.

There are many counts of this clonotype. CDR3 amino acids: CASSQEGTGFVETQYF. The CDR3 bases are TGCGCCAGCAGCCAAGAAGGGACAGGGTTTGTGGAGACCCAGTACTTC. The chain uses TRBV4-1 and TRBJ2-5, with 9 nucleotides matching TRBD1. CDR1 and CDR2 (germline): MGHRA, YSYEKL. J was trimmed by 5 bases and V by 0 bases; bases with no gene match: 7. This CDR3 region has 16 residues.

On this clonotype itself: A read error is possible here, since a much larger clone lies one base away. The chain employs TRBV7-8 and TRBJ2-1; D ambiguous. The CDR3 runs 15 residues. The V end was cut by 3 bases, the J end by 0 bases, with 9 bases between. The germline CDR1 and CDR2 sequences are SGHVS and FQNEAQ. In DNA, the CDR3 is TGTGCCAGCAGCTTTCGAGTCGTCTCCTACAATGAGCAGTTCTTC. This sequence encodes CASSFRVVSYNEQFF.

This clonotype has at least ten counts. J is TRBJ2-7 and V is TRBV3-1; D not certain. The CDR3 has 15 amino acids. Germline CDR1 and CDR2: LGHDT and YNNKEL (reference sequence). The V end was cut by 1 base, the J end by 0 bases, with 10 bases between. The DNA for the CDR3 is TGTGCCAGCAGCCAAGTCGATGAGAGCTCCTACGAGCAGTACGTC. The encoded protein is CASSQVDESSYEQYV.

This clonotype came up a few times. The chain carries TRBV12-3 or TRBV12-4 and TRBJ1-4, with 7 bases fitting TRBD1. V gave up 6 bases and J gave up 1 base; unmatched junction bases: 2. This CDR3 comprises 14 residues. The CDR3 nucleotides read TGTGCCAGCAGAAGGGGGCTAACTAATGAAAAACTGTTTTTT. It yields the protein CASRRGLTNEKLFF.

This clonotype was observed at least ten times. The chain carries TRBV7-8 and TRBJ2-5, with D maybe TRBD1 (6 bases). Trimming pared 1 base from V and 4 bases from J, leaving 10 bases between. The CDR3 length is 14 residues. Germline assignment: CDR1 SGHVS and CDR2 FQNEAQ. CDR3 in amino acids: CASSLVTGIETQYF. The CDR3 nucleotides are TGTGCCAGCAGCTTAGTAACAGGGATAGAGACCCAGTACTTC.

The chain uses TRBV20-1 and TRBJ2-3; 10 nucleotides line up with TRBD2. Germline loops: CDR1 DFQATT, CDR2 SNEGSKA (reference sequence). The CDR3 runs 15 residues. V shed 3 bases and J 4 bases; nucleotides not matched to a gene: 7. In DNA form, the CDR3 reads TGCAGTGCTAGTTATACCAGCGGGAGGGCAGATACGCAGTATTTT. Its translation is CSASYTSGRADTQYF.

This clonotype was recorded at least ten times. The CDR3 DNA sequence: TGTGCCAGCAGCTTAGGGACTAGCGGGAGGGATACCACCGGGGAGCTGTTTTTT. It is translated as CASSLGTSGRDTTGELFF. This rearrangement joins TRBV7-6 to TRBJ2-2, with 15 bases lining up with TRBD2. This CDR3 region has 18 residues. Germline-derived CDR1 and CDR2 are SGHVS and FNYEAQ. J gave up 4 bases and V 1 base, and 4 bases lay outside the gene matches. Filled out from reference TRBV7-6 and TRBJ2-2, the complete variable domain reads GAGVSQSPRYKVTKRGQDVALRCDPISGHVSLYWYRQALGQGPEFLTYFNYEAQQDKSGLPNDRFSAERPEGSISTLTIQRTEQRDSAMYRCASSLGTSGRDTTGELFFGEGSRLTVL.

The J gene is TRBJ1-2, the V gene TRBV2; the match to TRBD1 covers 9 bases. The junction had 12 bases not matched to a gene; V was cut back by 4 bases and J by 6 bases. The germline V gene has CDR1 SNHLY and CDR2 FYNNEI. This CDR3 is built from 16 residues. This CDR3 reads CASSAFSGTGHNGYTF. The CDR3 DNA follows: TGTGCCAGCAGTGCATTTTCTGGGACAGGGCACAATGGCTACACCTTC. The complete variable domain, with remaining parts taken from reference TRBV2 and TRBJ1-2, reads EPEVTQTPSHQVTQMGQEVILRCVPISNHLYFYWYRQILGQKVEFLVSFYNNEISEKSEIFDDQFSVERPDGSNFTLKIRSTKLEDSAMYFCASSAFSGTGHNGYTFGSGTRLTVV.

This clonotype was picked up many times. The chain joins TRBV2 to TRBJ1-5; tentatively, D is TRBD1 (5 bases). The ends were cut back, 6 bases at V and 1 base at J, with 13 bases in the middle. The V gene's germline CDR1 is SNHLY and CDR2 FYNNEI. CDR3 length: 15 residues. The CDR3: CASRRDSNSNQPQHF. The CDR3 DNA sequence: TGTGCCAGCAGACGAGACAGCAACAGCAATCAGCCCCAGCATTTT.

The CDR3 DNA sequence: TGTGCCAGCAGTTACTCGGGGGACGCCTCCTACGAGCAGTACGTC. This gives the protein CASSYSGDASYEQYV. This sequence joins TRBV6-5 and TRBJ2-7; D tentatively fits TRBD1 or TRBD2 (5 bases each). CDR3 length: 15 amino acids. Germline CDR1 MNHEY, CDR2 SVGAGI. V dropped 0 bases and J dropped 0 bases, with 9 bases sitting between them.

This clonotype has a count of ten or more. This chain connects TRBV20-1 to TRBJ2-4; TRBD2 matches 10 bases. The CDR3 length is 15 residues. J was trimmed by 6 bases and V by 2 bases; bases with no gene match: 7. Germline CDR1 reads DFQATT; CDR2 reads SNEGSKA (reference sequence). The CDR3, as DNA: TGCAGTGCTAGAATTCTAGCGGGAGATGGAAACATTCAGTACTTC. Its protein product is CSARILAGDGNIQYF.

This clonotype was seen many times. V is TRBV20-1 and J is TRBJ2-5; the D is unclear. Between the trimmed V and J ends, which lost 8 bases and 5 bases, there was a span of 24 bases. The CDR3 covers 15 residues. The V gene's germline CDR1 is DFQATT and CDR2 SNEGSKA (reference sequence). The CDR3 DNA sequence: TGCAGTTATTACATATCAAGACGAATCGGGGAGACCCAGTACTTC. It encodes CSYYISRRIGETQYF.

This clonotype was detected many times. The chain employs TRBV3-1 and TRBJ2-7; D is undetermined. Trimming shortened V by 2 bases and J by 6 bases, and 8 bases separated the two germline ends. The V gene's germline CDR1 is LGHDT and CDR2 YNNKEL (reference sequence). The CDR3 runs to 12 residues. The CDR3 bases are TGTGCCAGCAGCCAAACCGAGAGCGAGCAGTACTTC. Encoded protein: CASSQTESEQYF.

This chain joins TRBV20-1 and TRBJ2-1; the match to TRBD2 covers 10 bases. CDR1 and CDR2 (germline): DFQATT, SNEGSKA (reference sequence). The CDR3 loop spans 15 amino acids. J lost 4 bases, V lost 1 base, and 4 bases had no gene match. The CDR3 coding sequence is TGCAGTGCTAGAGTCCCTAGCGGGAGATACAATGAGCAGTTCTTC. Its translation is CSARVPSGRYNEQFF.

This clonotype was recorded many times. The rearrangement joins TRBV10-3 to TRBJ2-2, with 8 nucleotides matching TRBD1. V lost 6 bases to trimming and J lost 3 bases; unmatched junction nucleotides: 6. The CDR3 totals 15 residues. The germline CDR1 and CDR2 sequences are ENHRY and SYGVKD. CDR3 amino acids: CAIRGTGGDTGELFF. As DNA, the CDR3 is TGTGCCATCAGGGGGACAGGCGGAGACACCGGGGAGCTGTTTTTT.

The sample holds many counts of this clonotype. The V call is TRBV7-8, the J call TRBJ2-1; 15 nucleotides align to TRBD2. This CDR3 is 15 amino acids long. Germline CDR1 is SGHVS and CDR2 is FQNEAQ. The V gene end was trimmed by 5 bases and the J gene end by 6 bases; junction bases not matched to a gene: 2. CDR3 amino acids: CASSRTSGRANEQFF. The CDR3 DNA follows: TGTGCCAGCAGCCGGACTAGCGGGAGGGCCAATGAGCAGTTCTTC.

This chain links TRBV3-1 with TRBJ2-3; possibly TRBD1 or TRBD2 for D (5 bases each). The CDR3 has 12 residues. V was pared by 3 bases and J by 4 bases, with 5 bases between. CDR1 is LGHDT, CDR2 YNNKEL, per germline (reference sequence). CDR3 loop: CASSQGPDTQYF. CDR3 in DNA: TGTGCCAGCAGCCAGGGACCAGATACGCAGTATTTT.

This clonotype occurred a few times. The gene calls are TRBV20-1 and TRBJ2-3, with TRBD2 as a possible D gene (5 bases). In germline, CDR1 is DFQATT, CDR2 SNEGSKA (reference sequence). The length of the CDR3 is 15 residues. Trimming cost V 3 bases and J 5 bases, with 18 bases left between them. The DNA of the CDR3 is TGCAGTGCTAGGACCCAGCGGCTCCCGAGAGATACGCAGTATTTT. Encoded protein: CSARTQRLPRDTQYF.

The sample holds many counts of this clonotype. The DNA of the CDR3 is TGTGCCAGCAGCGTACCCAGACAGAGCCGCTTTGAAGCTTTCTTT. This translates into CASSVPRQSRFEAFF. The chain links TRBV13 to TRBJ1-1; possible D gene TRBD1, 5 bases. Per germline, CDR1 PRHDT and CDR2 FYEKMQ (reference sequence). Deletions cut 5 bases from V and 7 bases from J, with 20 bases between. The CDR3 covers 15 residues.